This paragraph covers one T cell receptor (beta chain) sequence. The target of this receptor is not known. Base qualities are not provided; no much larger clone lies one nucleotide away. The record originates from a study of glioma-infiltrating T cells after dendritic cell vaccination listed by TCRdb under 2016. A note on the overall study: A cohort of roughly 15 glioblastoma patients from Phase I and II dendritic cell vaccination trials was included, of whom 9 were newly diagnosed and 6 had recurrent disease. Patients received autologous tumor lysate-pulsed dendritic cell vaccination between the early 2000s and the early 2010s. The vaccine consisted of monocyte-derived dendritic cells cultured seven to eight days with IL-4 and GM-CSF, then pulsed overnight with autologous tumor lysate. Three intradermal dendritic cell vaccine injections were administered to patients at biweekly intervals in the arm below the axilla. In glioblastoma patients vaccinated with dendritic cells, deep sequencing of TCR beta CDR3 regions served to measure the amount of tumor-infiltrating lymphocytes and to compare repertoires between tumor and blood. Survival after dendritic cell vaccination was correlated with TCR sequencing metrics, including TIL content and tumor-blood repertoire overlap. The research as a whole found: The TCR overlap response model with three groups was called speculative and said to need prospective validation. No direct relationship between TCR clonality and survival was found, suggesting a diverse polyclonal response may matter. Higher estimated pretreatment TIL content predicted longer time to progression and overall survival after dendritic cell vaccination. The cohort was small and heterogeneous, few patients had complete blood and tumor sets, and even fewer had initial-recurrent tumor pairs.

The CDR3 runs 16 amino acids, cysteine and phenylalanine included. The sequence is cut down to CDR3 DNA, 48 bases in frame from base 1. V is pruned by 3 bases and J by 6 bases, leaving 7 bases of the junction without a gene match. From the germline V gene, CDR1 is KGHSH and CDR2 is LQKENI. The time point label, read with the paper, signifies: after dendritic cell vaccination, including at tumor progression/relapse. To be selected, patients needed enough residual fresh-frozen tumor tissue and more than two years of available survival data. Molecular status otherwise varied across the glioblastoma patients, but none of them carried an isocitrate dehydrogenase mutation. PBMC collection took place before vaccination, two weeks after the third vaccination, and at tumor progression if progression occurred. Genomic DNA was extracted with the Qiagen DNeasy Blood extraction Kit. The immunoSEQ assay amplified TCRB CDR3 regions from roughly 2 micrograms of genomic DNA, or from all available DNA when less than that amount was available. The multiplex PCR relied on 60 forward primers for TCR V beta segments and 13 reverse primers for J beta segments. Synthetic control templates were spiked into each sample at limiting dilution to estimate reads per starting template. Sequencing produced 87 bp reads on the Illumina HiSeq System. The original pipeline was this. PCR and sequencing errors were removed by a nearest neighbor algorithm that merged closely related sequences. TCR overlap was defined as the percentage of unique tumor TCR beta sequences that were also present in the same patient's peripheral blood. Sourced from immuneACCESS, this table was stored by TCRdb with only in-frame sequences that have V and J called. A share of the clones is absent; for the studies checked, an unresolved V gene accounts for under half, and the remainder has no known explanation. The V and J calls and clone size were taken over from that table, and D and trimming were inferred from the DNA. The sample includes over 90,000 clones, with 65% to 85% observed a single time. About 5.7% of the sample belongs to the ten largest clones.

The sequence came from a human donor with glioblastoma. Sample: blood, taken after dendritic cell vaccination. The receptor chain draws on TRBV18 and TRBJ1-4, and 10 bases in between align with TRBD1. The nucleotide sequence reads TGTGCCAGCTCACCGTTTGGGACAGGGGCTCATGAAAAACTGTTTTTT. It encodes CASSPFGTGAHEKLFF.